Listed below are T cell receptor beta chains from one sample, sequenced in a study of blood T cell repertoires in COVID-19. Clones were sequenced by immunoSEQ multiplex PCR, and TCRdb holds only the in-frame ones, with some missing. The sample shows 200,000 to 250,000 clones, approximately 84% of them seen only once. Material: PBMCs or T cells enriched from blood (not recorded which). All receptors come from a man between 40 and 49 years old who had recovered from COVID-19. CDR3s include the opening cysteine and the closing phenylalanine or tryptophan. The D gene is left open where the match is weak. Size is stated for part of the rows, as once, few or many counts, or as a class when the clone is expanded.

>NA|TRBJ1-2|NA|TRBV5-1
TGCGCCAGCAGCTTACCCACCAGCGCCCAAGTCAGAACCTTC
CASSLPTSAQVRTF
>NA|TRBJ1-2|few|TRBV5-5
TGTGCCAGCAGCTTGGGGCCAGGGGTACTAGGTGGCTACACCTTC
CASSLGPGVLGGYTF
>TRBD1|TRBJ2-7|NA|TRBV10-3
TGTGCCAGCGGGACAGGCTCCTACGAGCAGTACTTC
CASGTGSYEQYF
>TRBD1|TRBJ1-5|once|TRBV4-3
TGCGCCAGCAGCCAAGATTCAGGGGGTCAGCCCCAGCATTTT
CASSQDSGGQPQHF
>TRBD1|TRBJ1-6|NA|TRBV11-2
TGTGCCAGCAGCCCTAGGGGGACAGAAAATTCACCCCTCCACTTT
CASSPRGTENSPLHF
>TRBD1|TRBJ2-7|NA|TRBV30
TGTGCCTGGAACGGACAGGGAGGCGAGCAGTACTTC
CAWNGQGGEQYF
>NA|TRBJ2-3|NA|TRBV10-3
TGTGCCATCAGTACCGGAAGGGAGGACCCCACAGATACGCAGTATTTT
CAISTGREDPTDTQYF
>TRBD1|TRBJ1-4|NA|TRBV7-9
TGTGCCAGCAGCTTAGAGCAGGGGGAGAAACTGTTTTTT
CASSLEQGEKLFF
>NA|TRBJ1-1|NA|TRBV28
TGTGCCAGCAGTTGGCCGGGGGGGAACACTGAAGCTTTCTTT
CASSWPGGNTEAFF
>NA|TRBJ1-1|NA|TRBV7-2
TGTGCCAGCAGCATCGACATCTCAGCTTTCTTT
CASSIDISAFF
>NA|TRBJ1-2|NA|TRBV2
TGTGCCAGCAGTGGAACGACAGGCGTCTATGGCTACACCTTC
CASSGTTGVYGYTF
>NA|TRBJ1-1|NA|TRBV6-5
TGTGCCAGCAGTCGCGCTCAGGGCACTGAAGCTTTCTTT
CASSRAQGTEAFF
>TRBD1|TRBJ1-1|NA|TRBV4-1
TGCGCCAGCAGCCAGGTTACAGGGGATTTGAACACTGAAGCTTTCTTT
CASSQVTGDLNTEAFF
>TRBD1|TRBJ2-7|NA|TRBV4-2
TGTGCCAGCAGCCACCCGGGACAGGGGGGCTCCGAGCAGTACTTC
CASSHPGQGGSEQYF
>TRBD2|TRBJ2-3|NA|TRBV7-2
TGTGCCAGCAGCTTAGATCCCAGCGGGGTTCGCACAGATACGCAGTATTTT
CASSLDPSGVRTDTQYF
>NA|TRBJ1-3|NA|TRBV2
TGTGCCAGCCTTCTGAACACCATATATTTT
CASLLNTIYF
>NA|TRBJ1-5|NA|TRBV30
TGTGCCTGGAGTGTGGGTCCGGCGGGGCCCCAGCATTTT
CAWSVGPAGPQHF
>NA|TRBJ2-7|NA|TRBV7-8
TGTGCCAGCAGCTTACTCGCCGGGTCTGCCTACGAGCAGTACTTC
CASSLLAGSAYEQYF
>TRBD2|TRBJ2-2|few|TRBV5-1
TGCGCCAGCAGCCTTGGACTAGCGGGAGTCACCGGGGAGCTGTTTTTT
CASSLGLAGVTGELFF
>TRBD1|TRBJ1-5|once|TRBV10-3
TGTGCCATCAGTACGACAGGGGGAGCTCAGCCCCAGCATTTT
CAISTTGGAQPQHF
>TRBD1|TRBJ1-1|NA|TRBV2
TGTGCCAGCAGCAGGGACAGGAATATGAACACTGAAGCTTTCTTT
CASSRDRNMNTEAFF
>NA|TRBJ1-6|few|TRBV5-1
TGCGCCAGCAGCTTGGAGGCAGGCAGTTCACCCCTCCACTTT
CASSLEAGSSPLHF
>NA|TRBJ2-5|NA|TRBV30
TGTGCCTGGACCCCCGGCTGGGGGCGCGTCCAAGAGACCCAGTACTTC
CAWTPGWGRVQETQYF
>TRBD2|TRBJ2-5|NA|TRBV11-3
TGTGCCAGCAGCCTCCGTATGGGCGGGGGGCAAGAGACCCAGTACTTC
CASSLRMGGGQETQYF
>NA|TRBJ1-1|NA|TRBV19
TGTGCCAGTAGTACGTCGGGGGGCACTGAAGCTTTCTTT
CASSTSGGTEAFF
>NA|TRBJ1-2|NA|TRBV7-5
TGTGTCAGAAGCTTAGCAGGGGGAGCGTCTAGGGGCTACACCTTC
CVRSLAGGASRGYTF
>TRBD1|TRBJ1-6|NA|TRBV11-2
TGTGCCAGCAGCTTAGCAGGGGGCAATAATTCACCCCTCCACTTT
CASSLAGGNNSPLHF
>NA|TRBJ1-2|NA|TRBV13
TGTGCCAGCAGCTCCCGACAGGCGAACTATGGCTACACCTTC
CASSSRQANYGYTF
>TRBD2|TRBJ2-5|once|TRBV9
TGTGCCAGCAGCAAAGGGTGGGGACTAGCGGGAAAAGAGACCCAGTACTTC
CASSKGWGLAGKETQYF
>NA|TRBJ1-6|NA|TRBV6-5
TGTGCCAGCAGTTACCGGGTATCCTATAATTCACCCCTCCACTTT
CASSYRVSYNSPLHF
>TRBD2|TRBJ2-1|NA|TRBV18
TGTGCCAGCTCACGGACTAGCGGGGGGGCTGGCCTATCCTACAATGAGCAGTTCTTC
CASSRTSGGAGLSYNEQFF
>TRBD1|TRBJ1-2|NA|TRBV27
TGTGCCAGCAGAGGTCCCGGGACAGATAGAGGCTATGGCTACACCTTC
CASRGPGTDRGYGYTF
>NA|TRBJ2-1|once|TRBV4-1
TGCGCCAGCAGCCATGTACCCGGGGTAGACTCCTACAATGAGCAGTTCTTC
CASSHVPGVDSYNEQFF
>NA|TRBJ1-5|NA|TRBV2
TGTGCCAGCAAGGCGGTGAGCAATCAGCCCCAGCATTTT
CASKAVSNQPQHF
>TRBD1|TRBJ1-5|NA|TRBV5-6
TGTGCCAGCAGCCCAATCACCGACAGGGGGCTTTGCAATCAGCCCCAGCATTTT
CASSPITDRGLCNQPQHF
>TRBD2|TRBJ2-3|NA|TRBV4-2
TGTGCCAGCAGCCAAGACGGCGGGGGGGCCCAAGATACGCAGTATTTT
CASSQDGGGAQDTQYF
>TRBD1|TRBJ1-1|NA|TRBV7-9
TGTGCCAGCAGCTTAGCGCTAGCAGGGGGCGCGGTGGGCACTGAAGCTTTCTTT
CASSLALAGGAVGTEAFF
>NA|TRBJ1-2|once|TRBV27
TGTGCCAGCAGTTTTTGGCGGCTGGGTAACTATGGCTACACCTTC
CASSFWRLGNYGYTF
>NA|TRBJ1-2|NA|TRBV2
TGTGCCAGCAGTTCAGGGGTGGCTAACTATGGCTACACCTTC
CASSSGVANYGYTF
>TRBD2|TRBJ2-1|NA|TRBV3-1/TRBV3-2
TGTGCCAGCAGCCAGGGACTAGCGGGGGGAGGAGATGAGCAGTTCTTC
CASSQGLAGGGDEQFF
>TRBD2|TRBJ2-7|NA|TRBV19
TGTGCCAGTAGTCCCCGGGGGTCGCGGGGGTCCTACGAGCAGTACTTC
CASSPRGSRGSYEQYF
>TRBD1|TRBJ2-5|NA|TRBV28
TGTGCCAGCAGTTTACTTTCAGGGGGCCAAGAGACCCAGTACTTC
CASSLLSGGQETQYF
>TRBD1|TRBJ1-5|once|TRBV4-1
TGCGCCAGCAGCCGTCAAACGACAGGGTTTGGCAATCAGCCCCAGCATTTT
CASSRQTTGFGNQPQHF
>TRBD2|TRBJ2-7|NA|TRBV27
TGTGCCAGCGGAGCGGGACCGACCTACGAGCAGTACTTC
CASGAGPTYEQYF
>TRBD1|TRBJ1-6|NA|TRBV30
TGTGCCTGGAGCGCGGGACAGCCTTATAATTCACCCCTCCACTTT
CAWSAGQPYNSPLHF
>NA|TRBJ1-4|NA|TRBV5-1
TGCGCCAGCAGCTTGGAACAGGGCGGCAATGAAAAACTGTTTTTT
CASSLEQGGNEKLFF
>TRBD1|TRBJ1-4|NA|TRBV19
TGTGCCAGTAGTACACAGACGACACCGGGACAGGGTCCCGCTCGGGAAAAACTGTTTTTT
CASSTQTTPGQGPAREKLFF
>TRBD1|TRBJ1-1|NA|TRBV2
TGTGCCAGCAGTTCGACAGGGGGCAACACTGAAGCTTTCTTT
CASSSTGGNTEAFF
>NA|TRBJ1-6|NA|TRBV28
TGTGCCAGCCAAGGTGTGGGAGGGGTGAATTCACCCCTCCACTTT
CASQGVGGVNSPLHF
>NA|TRBJ2-1|NA|TRBV10-3
TGTGCCATCAGCGTATACACCGGGACACTGTACAATGAGCAGTTCTTC
CAISVYTGTLYNEQFF
>TRBD1|TRBJ1-4|NA|TRBV7-2
TGTGCCAGCAGCTTCGGACAGGTCGCAACTAATGAAAAACTGTTTTTT
CASSFGQVATNEKLFF
>TRBD1|TRBJ1-1|NA|TRBV18
TGTGCCAGCTCACTGGGGACAGCCGGGGGGAACACTGAAGCTTTCTTT
CASSLGTAGGNTEAFF
>TRBD1|TRBJ1-1|NA|TRBV19
TGTGCCAGTAGTATTTGGGACAGGGATCACACTGAAGCTTTCTTT
CASSIWDRDHTEAFF
>TRBD1|TRBJ2-5|NA|TRBV24-1
TGTGCCACCAGTGACCCCAGGACAGGGGTAGAGACCCAGTACTTC
CATSDPRTGVETQYF
>NA|TRBJ2-7|NA|TRBV5-5
TGTGCCAGCAGCTTTTCGGTCAGCGACTACGAGCAGTACTTC
CASSFSVSDYEQYF
>NA|TRBJ1-1|NA|TRBV9
TGTGCCAGCAGAACTGTAACTGGTGAAGCTTTCTTT
CASRTVTGEAFF
>NA|TRBJ2-2|many|TRBV6-4
TGTGCCAGCAGTGCAGGGGACACCGGGGAGCTGTTTTTT
CASSAGDTGELFF
>NA|TRBJ1-5|NA|TRBV3-1/TRBV3-2
TGTGCCAGCAGCCAAGACTCGAGTGCTCAGCCCCAGCATTTT
CASSQDSSAQPQHF